The 3 T cell receptor beta chains presented below share a single source sample, sequenced in a study of shared clonotypes between healthy human individuals (TCRdb year 2020). The library was produced with the immunoSEQ multiplex PCR assay. Held by TCRdb, this immuneACCESS table contains in-frame sequences only and omits some clones. Under half of the omission traces to an unresolved V gene where checked; the cause of the rest is unknown. The sample yields some 2.1 million clones; roughly 95% were counted once. The biggest ten clones account for more than 1.5% of the sample. CD8 naive samples were CD45RO-negative cells positively selected for CCR7, giving a CD45RA+CCR7+ population that excluded TemRA cells. Sample: naive CD8+ T cells from PBMCs. The label giving this sample's cell subset or site can be read as: CD45RA+CCR7+. The receptors shown here come from a man younger than 35 in good health. Some clones in this sample may be carry-over from other donors' samples.

In the case of this clone: The identical CDR3 is also encoded by other nucleotide sequences in the sample. The chain couples TRBV9 to TRBJ2-3; 9 bases match TRBD2. The CDR3 has 15 residues. Germline V gene sequence: CDR1 SGDLS, CDR2 YYNGEE. V shed 0 bases, J shed 6 bases, and the junction held 5 bases outside the gene matches. DNA for the CDR3: TGTGCCAGCAGCGTAGGAGGCGGGAGGGCTGATACGCAGTATTTT. Translated, it gives CASSVGGGRADTQYF. Looking up the rest from reference TRBV9 and TRBJ2-3 gives the full variable domain: DSGVTQTPKHLITATGQRVTLRCSPRSGDLSVYWYQQSLDQGLQFLIQYYNGEERAKGNILERFSAQQFPDLHSELNLSSLELGDSALYFCASSVGGGRADTQYFGPGTRLTVL.

The gene calls are TRBV11-2 and TRBJ2-7; D may be TRBD1 or TRBD2 (5 bases each). The CDR3 loop spans 17 amino acids. The germline gives CDR1 SGHAT, CDR2 FQNNGV. The germline V and J ends were trimmed by 1 base and 2 bases, with 18 bases remaining between them. The CDR3 here is CASSLALWGGLPYEQYF. CDR3 DNA: TGTGCCAGCAGCTTAGCTCTGTGGGGCGGACTCCCCTACGAGCAGTACTTC.

The V gene is TRBV7-9, the J gene TRBJ2-7, with TRBD1 identical over 11 bases. The CDR3 extends over 16 amino acids. V lost 5 bases and J lost 2; bases outside the gene matches: 8. The germline CDR1 and CDR2 sequences are SEHNR and FQNEAQ (reference sequence). CDR3 DNA: TGTGCCAGCAGCCCGGTCGGGGGACAGGGGGCCTACGAGCAGTACTTC. Amino acids: CASSPVGGQGAYEQYF.